This is a list of T cell receptor beta chains from one sample in a study of blood T cell repertoires in COVID-19. Data came from immunoSEQ multiplex PCR; TCRdb stores just in-frame clones and leaves some out. The table shows more than 100,000 clones, with about four fifths occurring only once. The sequenced material came from peripheral blood. The source is a woman older than 75 with acute or convalescent COVID-19. Each CDR3 is given with its conserved first and last residue. D genes are given only for firm matches. The size of a clone is reported for some rows only, either as once, few or many, or as a class for expanded clones.

j_call,clone_size,d_call,v_call,cdr3_nt,cdr3_aa
TRBJ2-1,.,TRBD2,TRBV28,TGTGCCGGTAGCGGGAGCTTATACAATGAGCAGTTCTTC,CAGSGSLYNEQFF
TRBJ1-2,few,.,TRBV6-5,TGTGCCAGCAGTTATTTCGGGAAGGGCGAGGGCTACACCTTC,CASSYFGKGEGYTF
TRBJ1-2,.,.,TRBV28,TGTGCCAGCAGCGGGGGTGGGTCCTACGCCTATGGCTACACCTTC,CASSGGGSYAYGYTF
TRBJ2-1,.,.,TRBV5-1,TGCGCCAGCAGCTCCGGGTCCCTGAATGAGCAGTTCTTC,CASSSGSLNEQFF
TRBJ1-2,few,.,TRBV19,TGTGCCAGTAAAAACGGGGATAACTATGGCTACACCTTC,CASKNGDNYGYTF
TRBJ1-2,.,TRBD1,TRBV5-4,TGTGCCAGCAGCCCCAGACAGGGGGCCGGGTTTGGCTACACCTTC,CASSPRQGAGFGYTF
TRBJ1-1,few,.,TRBV19,TGTGCCAGTAGTACCCCCGACAGTCTCCGGAACACTGAAGCTTTCTTT,CASSTPDSLRNTEAFF
TRBJ2-3,.,.,TRBV6-5,TGTGCCAGCAGTTACTCGCCCCCGGGGGGCGATACGCAGTATTTT,CASSYSPPGGDTQYF
TRBJ1-3,.,TRBD1,TRBV18,TGTGCCAGCTCGCCGGACCAGGGGGCGTCTGGAAACACCATATATTTT,CASSPDQGASGNTIYF
TRBJ2-1,.,.,TRBV5-1,TGCGCCAGCAGCTCGGCCGCGGGCAATGAGCAGTTCTTC,CASSSAAGNEQFF
TRBJ2-1,few,.,TRBV11-2,TGTGCCAGCAGCTTTAACAGGGCCACTGGTGATGAGCAGTTCTTC,CASSFNRATGDEQFF
TRBJ1-2,.,.,TRBV25-1,TGTGCCAGCAGTCTCACAGGGTCGTATGGCTACACCTTC,CASSLTGSYGYTF
TRBJ1-5,.,TRBD1,TRBV2,TGTGCCAGCAGTTCGGGACAGGGTCCCCAGCCCCAGCATTTT,CASSSGQGPQPQHF
TRBJ1-3,medium-sized,.,TRBV10-1,TGCGCCACCTGCTCTGGAAACACCATATATTTT,CATCSGNTIYF
TRBJ1-2,.,.,TRBV2,TGTGCCAGCAGTGGTGACTTTAACTATGGCTACACCTTC,CASSGDFNYGYTF
TRBJ1-6,.,TRBD1,TRBV6-6,TGTGCCAGCAGATCGGACAGGGTGAATTCACCCCTCCACTTT,CASRSDRVNSPLHF
TRBJ2-7,.,TRBD2,TRBV7-8,TGTGCCAGCAGCTTAGATTTCAGCGGGGGGGCCTCCGAGCAGTACTTC,CASSLDFSGGASEQYF
TRBJ2-1,.,.,TRBV3-1/TRBV3-2,TGTGCCAGCAGCCGCACGGTGGCGAGGACTCCTGAGCAGTTCTTC,CASSRTVARTPEQFF
TRBJ1-2,.,.,TRBV5-1,TGCGCCAGCAGCTCTCAGGGTAGTGCAGGCTATGGCTACACCTTC,CASSSQGSAGYGYTF
TRBJ2-1,once,.,TRBV10-3,TGTGCCATCGGAGTTTACAATGAGCAGTTCTTC,CAIGVYNEQFF
TRBJ2-1,.,TRBD2,TRBV4-2,TGTGCCAGCAGCCAAGTAGGACTAGACCATGAGCAGTTCTTC,CASSQVGLDHEQFF
TRBJ1-2,.,.,TRBV4-3,TGCGCCAGCAGCCAAGAGGAACAGTACCCTAACTATGGCTACACCTTC,CASSQEEQYPNYGYTF
TRBJ2-7,.,TRBD2,TRBV19,TGTGCCAGTAGTCCTCACCGGACTAGCGGATCCTACGAGCAGTACTTC,CASSPHRTSGSYEQYF
TRBJ2-7,.,.,TRBV11-1,TGTGCCAGCAGCTTGATCCCCAGAGAGCAGTACTTC,CASSLIPREQYF
TRBJ1-2,.,TRBD1,TRBV30,TGTGCCTGGAGTCTTCCGGGACAGGGTACCTATGGCTACACCTTC,CAWSLPGQGTYGYTF
TRBJ2-3,.,.,TRBV5-5,TGTGCCAGCAGCTTGTCGGCAGATACGCAGTATTTT,CASSLSADTQYF
TRBJ1-2,.,TRBD1,TRBV19,TGTGCCAGTTCGCAGGGGGGAAGCTATGGCTACACCTTC,CASSQGGSYGYTF
TRBJ2-2,few,TRBD1,TRBV5-8,TGTGCCAGCAGCAAGGACAGGGGACGGTGGCTGTTTTTT,CASSKDRGRWLFF
TRBJ2-2,.,.,TRBV19,TGTGCCAGTAGTCCTCAGGGGGGAGGTGGCACCGGGGAGCTGTTTTTT,CASSPQGGGGTGELFF
TRBJ2-3,.,.,TRBV7-6,TGTGCCAGCAGCTTAGCCCACCGGCCGGGGACAGATACGCAGTATTTT,CASSLAHRPGTDTQYF
TRBJ2-2,.,TRBD1,TRBV29-1,TGCAGCGTTCGACAGGGGGGTGACACCGGGGAGCTGTTTTTT,CSVRQGGDTGELFF
TRBJ2-7,once,TRBD2,TRBV7-2,TGTGCCAGCAGCTTACTAGCGGCTTCGGACGAGCAGTACTTC,CASSLLAASDEQYF
TRBJ1-1,.,TRBD1,TRBV5-1,TGCGCCAGCAGCTTAATGGGACAGGGGGCCACTGAAGCTTTCTTT,CASSLMGQGATEAFF
TRBJ1-5,few,.,TRBV7-8,TGTGCCAGCAGCTTAGCAGGACGGAGGTCAGGGGTTAGCAATCAGCCCCAGCATTTT,CASSLAGRRSGVSNQPQHF
TRBJ1-2,.,.,TRBV19,TGTGCCAGTAGTTCCACCCAGGGTCGTTATGGCTACACCTTC,CASSSTQGRYGYTF
TRBJ1-5,.,TRBD1,TRBV19,TGTGCCAGTAGTATCCGGGACAGGGGGAATCAGCCCCAGCATTTT,CASSIRDRGNQPQHF
TRBJ1-2,few,.,TRBV27,TGTGCCAGCAGTTTATCGGGGCAGAGTACTAACTATGGCTACACCTTC,CASSLSGQSTNYGYTF
TRBJ2-3,.,.,TRBV7-2,TGTGCCAGCAGCACGGACTATACGACAGATACGCAGTATTTT,CASSTDYTTDTQYF
TRBJ1-2,.,TRBD1,TRBV3-1/TRBV3-2,TGTGCCAGCAGCCAAGACGGGACAGGGGGTATTGGCTACACCTTC,CASSQDGTGGIGYTF
TRBJ1-2,.,TRBD1,TRBV19,TGTGCCAGTAGCCTACGTGACAGGGGGAGTGGCTACACCTTC,CASSLRDRGSGYTF
TRBJ1-3,.,.,TRBV30,TGTGCCTGGAACCCCGGGGGGGGAAACACCATATATTTT,CAWNPGGGNTIYF
TRBJ2-7,.,.,TRBV21-1,TGTGCCAGCAGCAAAAAAGCCGGTCATTCCTACGAGCAGTACTTC,CASSKKAGHSYEQYF
TRBJ1-1,few,TRBD1,TRBV5-1,TGCGCCAGCAGCCCCAGGGGGGACACTGAAGCTTTCTTT,CASSPRGDTEAFF
TRBJ2-3,once,.,TRBV4-2,TGTGCCAGCAGCCAAAGACAGGCCTCTAGCACAGATACGCAGTATTTT,CASSQRQASSTDTQYF
TRBJ2-1,once,TRBD1,TRBV19,TGTGCCAGTAGGGACAGGGGGGGGAATGAGCAGTTCTTC,CASRDRGGNEQFF